The T cell receptor (beta chain) described here comes from a study of cytomegalovirus exposure and HLA in healthy donors. For the study at large: Early released data had 80 million or so unique TCRs, all coming from HLA-typed donors.

This clone was seen once. The V gene lost 6 bases and the J gene lost 7 bases, with 12 bases spanning the gap. The CDR3 loop spans 13 amino acids. Germline-derived CDR1 and CDR2 are LNHDA and SQIVND (reference sequence). The PCR was carried out with 60 Vbeta primers and 13 Jbeta primers. Study processing details: Unique TCR beta chains numbered 60 million to 100 million in a later analysis, with approximately 10 million shared. Assay: immunoSEQ multiplex PCR; the TCRdb copy retains only in-frame clones and omits some. The V and J calls and clone size are taken from that table; D and trimming were inferred from the DNA. This table holds about 35,000 clones, 80% found once.

The chain carries TRBV19 and TRBJ1-4; D call uncertain. The clonotype was recovered from a male donor in good health and CMV-seronegative. Sequenced material: PBMCs. The CDR3 reads CASSPGAGEKLFF. CDR3 sequence (DNA): TGTGCCAGTAGCCCGGGCGCGGGTGAAAAACTGTTTTTT.